The rows below give T cell receptor beta chains drawn from one sample of a study of blood T cell repertoires in COVID-19. Sequencing used immunoSEQ multiplex PCR; TCRdb keeps in-frame clones, though not all of them. The repertoire holds under 250,000 clones, with roughly 80% as singletons. The sequencing sample was made of peripheral blood. The origin of the receptors is a woman between 18 and 29 years old with acute or convalescent COVID-19. Both conserved end residues are part of each CDR3. The D gene is left open where the match is weak. For some rows the clone size is stated as once, few or many, or as a class when expanded; others skip it.

V: TRBV28; J: TRBJ1-2; size: .; D: TRBD1; DNA: TGTGCCAGCAGTTTGGGGACAGGGGGACCTAACTATGGCTACACCTTC; CDR3: CASSLGTGGPNYGYTF
V: TRBV6-2/TRBV6-3; J: TRBJ1-2; size: .; D: .; DNA: TGTGCCAGCAGTTACTCGACTAGTTCCGTAACTTATGGCTACACCTTC; CDR3: CASSYSTSSVTYGYTF
V: TRBV10-3; J: TRBJ2-7; size: .; D: TRBD2; DNA: TGTGCCATCAGTGTTACTAGCGGCCTCTCCTACGAGCAGTACTTC; CDR3: CAISVTSGLSYEQYF
V: TRBV6-5; J: TRBJ1-4; size: few; D: .; DNA: TGTGCCAGCAGGGCCTTTTCGTGGACTAATGAAAAACTGTTTTTT; CDR3: CASRAFSWTNEKLFF
V: TRBV25-1; J: TRBJ2-3; size: .; D: TRBD2; DNA: TGTGCCAGCAGTGAATCGGGCGGGAGGGCAACAGATACGCAGTATTTT; CDR3: CASSESGGRATDTQYF
V: TRBV6-2/TRBV6-3; J: TRBJ2-7; size: .; D: .; DNA: TGTGCCAGCAGTTACTACGGGTCCTTAAGGGGCCCCTACGAGCAGTACTTC; CDR3: CASSYYGSLRGPYEQYF
V: TRBV6-5; J: TRBJ1-1; size: .; D: TRBD1; DNA: TGTGCCAGCAGTTACCGTGGCAGGGGGGACACTGAAGCTTTCTTT; CDR3: CASSYRGRGDTEAFF
V: TRBV29-1; J: TRBJ2-2; size: .; D: .; DNA: TGCAGCGTTCAAGTCAGTCGAGGGGAGCTGTTTTTT; CDR3: CSVQVSRGELFF
V: TRBV30; J: TRBJ1-2; size: .; D: TRBD1; DNA: TGTGCCTGGAGGACAGGGGATCGGGGCTACACCTTC; CDR3: CAWRTGDRGYTF
V: TRBV7-2; J: TRBJ2-1; size: .; D: .; DNA: TGTGCCAGCAGCTTAGGATTAACCACCCGGGGTAATGAGCAGTTCTTC; CDR3: CASSLGLTTRGNEQFF
V: TRBV14; J: TRBJ2-7; size: .; D: TRBD2; DNA: TGTGCCAGCAGCTTGGGGCTAGCGGGAGGTTATTTCTCCTACGAGCAGTACTTC; CDR3: CASSLGLAGGYFSYEQYF
V: TRBV6-2/TRBV6-3; J: TRBJ1-5; size: once; D: TRBD1; DNA: TGTGCCAGCAGTGACCAGGGGGCGCGGGGAGAAGCCCAGCATTTT; CDR3: CASSDQGARGEAQHF
V: TRBV7-9; J: TRBJ1-4; size: .; D: TRBD1; DNA: TGTGCCAGCAGCTTCGTATATACAGGGGTCGTTAGGGAAAAACTGTTTTTT; CDR3: CASSFVYTGVVREKLFF
V: TRBV11-2; J: TRBJ1-2; size: .; D: .; DNA: TGTGCCAGCAGCTTAGATTACGAGTTCCTCTATGGCTACACCTTC; CDR3: CASSLDYEFLYGYTF
V: TRBV11-2; J: TRBJ1-4; size: .; D: .; DNA: TGTGCCAGCAGCTCTTACAGGGTAACTAATGAAAAACTGTTTTTT; CDR3: CASSSYRVTNEKLFF
V: TRBV10-1; J: TRBJ2-2; size: .; D: .; DNA: TGCGCCAGCAGTGAACAACTTTTGGAGACCGGGGAGCTGTTTTTT; CDR3: CASSEQLLETGELFF
V: TRBV5-8; J: TRBJ2-1; size: .; D: TRBD1; DNA: TGTGCCAGCAGCTCCTCCCGGCTAACAGGGGTTGATGAGCAGTTCTTC; CDR3: CASSSSRLTGVDEQFF
V: TRBV27; J: TRBJ1-5; size: .; D: .; DNA: TGTGCCAGCAGTTTGGGCTCTCGCAGCAATCAGCCCCAGCATTTT; CDR3: CASSLGSRSNQPQHF
V: TRBV4-3; J: TRBJ2-1; size: many; D: .; DNA: TGCGCCAGCAGCCAAGATTCGGGTAGACTCTCCTACAATGAGCAGTTCTTC; CDR3: CASSQDSGRLSYNEQFF
V: TRBV7-2; J: TRBJ2-5; size: once; D: TRBD2; DNA: TGTGCCAGCAGCCCCCAGGGACTAGGGGGGGAGACCCAGTACTTC; CDR3: CASSPQGLGGETQYF
V: TRBV7-9; J: TRBJ1-6; size: .; D: .; DNA: TGTGCCAGCAGCTTAGGACAGTTTAATTCACCCCTCCACTTT; CDR3: CASSLGQFNSPLHF
V: TRBV18; J: TRBJ1-4; size: .; D: .; DNA: TGTGCCAGCTCACCGGGGCGTAATGAAAAACTGTTTTTT; CDR3: CASSPGRNEKLFF
V: TRBV27; J: TRBJ1-6; size: large; D: .; DNA: TGTGCCAGCAGTTTCGCCCCTCCCAGCTCCTATAATTCACCCCTCCACTTT; CDR3: CASSFAPPSSYNSPLHF
V: TRBV6-2/TRBV6-3; J: TRBJ1-5; size: few; D: .; DNA: TGTGCCAGCAGTTCAGCCAGGTATAGCAATCAGCCCCAGCATTTT; CDR3: CASSSARYSNQPQHF
V: TRBV28; J: TRBJ1-1; size: .; D: .; DNA: TGTGCCAGCAGTCGAGAGACAGCCCAAGAAGCTTTCTTT; CDR3: CASSRETAQEAFF